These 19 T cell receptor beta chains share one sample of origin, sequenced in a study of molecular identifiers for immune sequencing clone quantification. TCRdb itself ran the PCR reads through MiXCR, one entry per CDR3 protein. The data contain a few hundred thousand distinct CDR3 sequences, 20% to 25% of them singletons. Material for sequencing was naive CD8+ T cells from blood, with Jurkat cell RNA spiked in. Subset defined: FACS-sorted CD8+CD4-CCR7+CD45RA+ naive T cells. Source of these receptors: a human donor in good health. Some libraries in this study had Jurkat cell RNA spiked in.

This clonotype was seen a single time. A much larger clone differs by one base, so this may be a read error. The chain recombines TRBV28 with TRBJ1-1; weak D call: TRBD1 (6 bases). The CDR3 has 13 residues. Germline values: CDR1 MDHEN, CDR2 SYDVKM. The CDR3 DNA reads TGTGTCAGCAGTTTTACAGGGTTTACTGAAGCTTTCTTT. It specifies CVSSFTGFTEAFF.

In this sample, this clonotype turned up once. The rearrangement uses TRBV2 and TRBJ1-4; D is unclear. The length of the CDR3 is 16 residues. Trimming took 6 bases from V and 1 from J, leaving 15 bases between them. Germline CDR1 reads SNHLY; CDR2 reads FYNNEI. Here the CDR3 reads CASRTPTRETNEKLFF. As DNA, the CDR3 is TGTGCCAGCAGGACCCCGACCCGGGAAACTAATGAAAAACTGTTTTTT. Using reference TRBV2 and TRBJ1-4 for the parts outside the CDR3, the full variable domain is EPEVTQTPSHQVTQMGQEVILRCVPISNHLYFYWYRQILGQKVEFLVSFYNNEISEKSEIFDDQFSVERPDGSNFTLKIRSTKLEDSAMYFCASRTPTRETNEKLFFGSGTQLSVL.

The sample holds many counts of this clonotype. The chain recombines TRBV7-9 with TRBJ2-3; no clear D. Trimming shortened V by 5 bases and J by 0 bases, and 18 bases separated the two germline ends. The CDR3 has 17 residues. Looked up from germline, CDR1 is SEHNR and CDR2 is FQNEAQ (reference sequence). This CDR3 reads CASSAYLITSSTDTQYF. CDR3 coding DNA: TGTGCCAGCAGCGCCTACCTCATAACCTCTAGCACAGATACGCAGTATTTT. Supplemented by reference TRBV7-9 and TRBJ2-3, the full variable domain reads DTGVSQNPRHKITKRGQNVTFRCDPISEHNRLYWYRQTLGQGPEFLTYFQNEAQLEKSRLLSDRFSAERPKGSFSTLEIQRTEQGDSAMYLCASSAYLITSSTDTQYFGPGTRLTVL.

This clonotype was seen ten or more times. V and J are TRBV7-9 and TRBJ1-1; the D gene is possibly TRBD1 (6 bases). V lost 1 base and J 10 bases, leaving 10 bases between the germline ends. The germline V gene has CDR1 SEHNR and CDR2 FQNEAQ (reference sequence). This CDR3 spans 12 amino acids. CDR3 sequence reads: CASSLEGGGAFF. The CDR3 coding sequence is TGTGCCAGCAGCTTAGAGGGAGGGGGAGCTTTCTTT.

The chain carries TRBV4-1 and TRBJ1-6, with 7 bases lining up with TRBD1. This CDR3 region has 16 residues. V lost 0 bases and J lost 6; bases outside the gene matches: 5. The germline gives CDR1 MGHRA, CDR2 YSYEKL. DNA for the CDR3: TGCGCCAGCAGCCAAGAAGGGGACAGTCTTAATTCACCCCTCCACTTT. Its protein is CASSQEGDSLNSPLHF.

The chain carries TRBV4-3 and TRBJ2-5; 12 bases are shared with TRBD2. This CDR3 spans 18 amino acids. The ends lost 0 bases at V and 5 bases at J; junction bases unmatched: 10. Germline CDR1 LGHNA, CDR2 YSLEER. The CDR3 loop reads CASSQELAGGPPYETQYF. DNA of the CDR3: TGCGCCAGCAGCCAAGAGCTAGCGGGAGGGCCTCCCTATGAGACCCAGTACTTC.

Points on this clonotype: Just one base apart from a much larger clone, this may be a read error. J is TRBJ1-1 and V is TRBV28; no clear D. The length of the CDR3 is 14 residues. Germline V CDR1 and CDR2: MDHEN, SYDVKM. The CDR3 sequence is CASSLSILNAEAFF. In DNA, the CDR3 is TGTGCCAGCAGTTTAAGTATATTGAACGCTGAAGCTTTCTTT.

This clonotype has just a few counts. The CDR3, as DNA: TGTGCCAGCAGTTACGGGGGGACAGCGGACACTGAAGCTTTCTTT. It encodes CASSYGGTADTEAFF. The V call is TRBV6-2 or TRBV6-3, the J call TRBJ1-1, with 7 bases lining up with TRBD1. V shed 2 bases and J 3 bases; nucleotides not matched to a gene: 6. CDR1 and CDR2 (germline): MNHEY, SVGEGT. This CDR3 comprises 15 residues.

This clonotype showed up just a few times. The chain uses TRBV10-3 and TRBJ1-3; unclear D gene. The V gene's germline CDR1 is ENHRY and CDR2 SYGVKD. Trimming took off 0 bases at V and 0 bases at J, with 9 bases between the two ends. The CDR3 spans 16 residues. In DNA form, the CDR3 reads TGTGCCATCAGTGAGTCGAGGGTTGACTCTGGAAACACCATATATTTT. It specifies CAISESRVDSGNTIYF.

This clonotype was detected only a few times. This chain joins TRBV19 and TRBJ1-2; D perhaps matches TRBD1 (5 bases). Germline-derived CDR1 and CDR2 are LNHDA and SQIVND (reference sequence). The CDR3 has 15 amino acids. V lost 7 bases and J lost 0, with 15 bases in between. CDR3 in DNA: TGTGCCAGTAAATACGCGACAGAACCTAACTATGGCTACACCTTC. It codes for CASKYATEPNYGYTF.

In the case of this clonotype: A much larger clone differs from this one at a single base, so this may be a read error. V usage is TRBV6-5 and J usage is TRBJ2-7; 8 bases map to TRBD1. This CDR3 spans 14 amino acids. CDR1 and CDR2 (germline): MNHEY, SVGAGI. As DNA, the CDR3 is TGTGCCAGCCGACCCGGGACAGGTGTCTACGAGCAGTGCTTC. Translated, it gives CASRPGTGVYEQCF.

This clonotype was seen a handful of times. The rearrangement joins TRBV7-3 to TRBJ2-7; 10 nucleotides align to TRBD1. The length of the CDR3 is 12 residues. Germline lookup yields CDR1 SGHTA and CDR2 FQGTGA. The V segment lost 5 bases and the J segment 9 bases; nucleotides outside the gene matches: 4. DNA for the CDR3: TGTGCCAGCAGCACGACAGGGGGCCTGCAGTACTTC. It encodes CASSTTGGLQYF. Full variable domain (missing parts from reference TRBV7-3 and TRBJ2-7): GAGVSQTPSNKVTEKGKYVELRCDPISGHTALYWYRQSLGQGPEFLIYFQGTGAADDSGLPNDRFFAVRPEGSVSTLKIQRTERGDSAVYLCASSTTGGLQYFGPGTRLTVT.

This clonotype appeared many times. The CDR3 DNA follows: TGTGCCAGCAGCTCAAGACTAGCCGGGGAGCTGTTTTTT. Translating it yields CASSSRLAGELFF. The J gene is TRBJ2-2, the V gene TRBV7-9, with D perhaps matching TRBD2 (6 bases). CDR1 and CDR2 (germline): SEHNR, FQNEAQ (reference sequence). V was shortened by 4 bases and J by 6 bases, with 9 bases between the two germline ends. The CDR3 runs to 13 residues.

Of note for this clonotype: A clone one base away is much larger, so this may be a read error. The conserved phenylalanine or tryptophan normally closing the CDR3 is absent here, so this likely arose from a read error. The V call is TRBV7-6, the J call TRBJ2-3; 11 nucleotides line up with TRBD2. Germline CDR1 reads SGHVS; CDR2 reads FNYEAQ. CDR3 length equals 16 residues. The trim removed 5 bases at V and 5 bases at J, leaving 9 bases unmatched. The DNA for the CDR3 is TGTGCCAGCAGCCCCCTACTAGCGGGAGACGGAGATACGCAGTATCTT. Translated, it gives CASSPLLAGDGDTQYL.

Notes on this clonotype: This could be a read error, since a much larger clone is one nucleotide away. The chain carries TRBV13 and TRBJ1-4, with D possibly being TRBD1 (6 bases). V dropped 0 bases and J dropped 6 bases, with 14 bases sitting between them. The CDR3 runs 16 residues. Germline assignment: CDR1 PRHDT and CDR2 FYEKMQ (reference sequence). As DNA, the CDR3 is TGTGCCAGCAGCTTAGGCGCGGACGGGGGCGATGAAAAACTGTTTTTT. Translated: CASSLGADGGDEKLFF.

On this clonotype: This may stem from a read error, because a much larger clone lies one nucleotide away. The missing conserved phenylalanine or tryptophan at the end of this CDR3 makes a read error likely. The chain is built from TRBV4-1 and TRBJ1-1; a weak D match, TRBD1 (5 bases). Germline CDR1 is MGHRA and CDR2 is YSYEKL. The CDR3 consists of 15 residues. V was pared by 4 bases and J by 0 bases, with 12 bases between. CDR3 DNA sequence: TGCGCCAGCAGCCCGTCGGGGGACCTGAACACTGAAGCTTTCTCT. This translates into CASSPSGDLNTEAFS.

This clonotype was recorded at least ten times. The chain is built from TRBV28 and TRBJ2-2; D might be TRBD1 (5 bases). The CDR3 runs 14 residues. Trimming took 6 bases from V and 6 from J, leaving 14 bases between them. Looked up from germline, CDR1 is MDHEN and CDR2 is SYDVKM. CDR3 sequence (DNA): TGTGCCAGCAGGTCAGGGTTTTTAGCCGGGGAGCTGTTTTTT. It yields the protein CASRSGFLAGELFF.

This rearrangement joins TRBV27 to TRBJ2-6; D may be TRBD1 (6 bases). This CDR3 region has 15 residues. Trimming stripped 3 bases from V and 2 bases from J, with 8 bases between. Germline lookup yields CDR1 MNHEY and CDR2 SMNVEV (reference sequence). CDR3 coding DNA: TGTGCCAGCAGTTTTCGGACAGCTGGGGCCAACGTCCTGACTTTC. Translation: CASSFRTAGANVLTF.

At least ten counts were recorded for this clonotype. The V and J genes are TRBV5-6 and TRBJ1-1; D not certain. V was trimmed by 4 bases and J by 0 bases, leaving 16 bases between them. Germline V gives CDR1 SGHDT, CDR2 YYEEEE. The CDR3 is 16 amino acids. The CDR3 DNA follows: TGTGCCAGCAGCCGCGATACAGAACGGATGAACACTGAAGCTTTCTTT. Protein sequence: CASSRDTERMNTEAFF.